These 16 T cell receptor beta chains came from one sample sequenced in a study of Tregs in tolerant kidney transplant recipients. Assay used: immunoSEQ multiplex PCR; TCRdb lists only in-frame clones, some missing. The sample yields some 71,000 clones, roughly nine tenths seen once. The material sequenced was CD4+ T cells from blood, taken before the transplant. The receptor set was obtained from a human donor who received a combined kidney and bone marrow transplant.

The chain combines TRBV27 with TRBJ2-1; 11 nucleotides align to TRBD2. Germline trimming cut 4 bases from V and 4 bases from J; bases unmatched to any gene: 6. CDR3 length: 16 amino acids. CDR1 and CDR2 from the germline V gene are MNHEY and SMNVEV (reference sequence). The CDR3 is CASSSPGLAEYNEQFF. DNA of the CDR3: TGTGCCAGCAGTTCTCCGGGACTAGCGGAGTACAATGAGCAGTTCTTC.

The chain is built from TRBV15 and TRBJ2-6; D is perhaps TRBD2 (6 bases). The CDR3 sequence is 19 residues long. The germline gives CDR1 LNHNV, CDR2 YYDKDF (reference sequence). With 0 bases removed from V and 0 bases from J, the gap between germline ends came to 15 bases. Written as DNA, the CDR3 is TGTGCCACCAGCAGAGATCGGGCGGAGACTAGCTCTGGGGCCAACGTCCTGACTTTC. It translates to CATSRDRAETSSGANVLTF.

V usage is TRBV5-1 and J usage is TRBJ1-2; the match to TRBD1 covers 9 bases. CDR3 length equals 14 residues. The ends lost 4 bases at V and 2 bases at J; junction bases unmatched: 3. CDR1 and CDR2 from the germline V gene are SGHRS and YFSETQ. The DNA of the CDR3 is TGCGCCAGCAGCCCCGGACAGGGGAACTATGGCTACACCTTC. It encodes CASSPGQGNYGYTF.

The V call is TRBV7-6, the J call TRBJ2-5; TRBD1 aligns across 7 bases. The CDR3 runs 13 residues. Per germline, CDR1 SGHVS and CDR2 FNYEAQ. The trim removed 3 bases at V and 2 bases at J, leaving 0 bases unmatched. The CDR3 spells CASSLGQQETQYF. CDR3 sequence (DNA): TGTGCCAGCAGCTTGGGACAGCAAGAGACCCAGTACTTC.

The chain recombines TRBV10-2 with TRBJ2-2; D is possibly TRBD1 (6 bases). From germline, CDR1 is WSHSY and CDR2 SAAADI. The ends were cut back, 5 bases at V and 6 bases at J, with 13 bases in the middle. CDR3 size: 14 residues. The CDR3 DNA follows: TGCGCCAGCAGTAAGGGGGAGACGGCCGGGGAGCTGTTTTTT. Protein: CASSKGETAGELFF.

The V call is TRBV10-3, the J call TRBJ2-1; 7 bases match TRBD2. The V gene end was trimmed by 0 bases and the J gene end by 3 bases; junction bases not matched to a gene: 5. The CDR3 is made up of 16 amino acids. CDR1 is ENHRY, CDR2 SYGVKD, per germline. This CDR3 reads CAISESTGGSYNEQFF. In DNA, the CDR3 is TGTGCCATCAGTGAGTCTACGGGAGGAAGCTACAATGAGCAGTTCTTC.

V usage is TRBV18 and J usage is TRBJ2-1; D uncertain. Trimming left V 2 bases short and J 4 bases short, with 9 bases between. The germline V gene has CDR1 KGHSH and CDR2 LQKENI. The CDR3 is 14 residues long. The CDR3 nucleotides read TGTGCCAGCTCACCAGAGCGCATATACAATGAGCAGTTCTTC. This translates into CASSPERIYNEQFF. The full variable domain, its missing parts supplied by reference TRBV18 and TRBJ2-1, is NAGVMQNPRHLVRRRGQEARLRCSPMKGHSHVYWYRQLPEEGLKFMVYLQKENIIDESGMPKERFSAEFPKEGPSILRIQQVVRGDSAAYFCASSPERIYNEQFFGPGTRLTVL.

The V and J genes are TRBV10-2 and TRBJ2-7; D unclear. Trimming stripped 5 bases from V and 2 bases from J, with 7 bases between. This CDR3 is 12 amino acids long. Looked up from germline, CDR1 is WSHSY and CDR2 is SAAADI. The chain's CDR3 is CASSPPTYEQYF. CDR3 DNA: TGCGCCAGCAGTCCTCCTACCTACGAGCAGTACTTC.

The chain has TRBV18 and TRBJ2-7, with TRBD1 matching over 8 bases. Trimming took 0 bases from V and 1 from J; bases not matched to a gene: 2. CDR1 and CDR2 (germline): KGHSH, LQKENI. The CDR3 covers 15 residues. DNA for the CDR3: TGTGCCAGCTCACCACCGGGACAGGTTTCCTACGAGCAGTACTTC. Residues: CASSPPGQVSYEQYF.

The CDR3 nucleotides are TGCAGCGTTCCGACTAGCGGGGGAATGGGAGGCACCGGGGAGCTGTTTTTT. This encodes CSVPTSGGMGGTGELFF. The chain couples TRBV29-1 to TRBJ2-2; the match to TRBD2 covers 12 bases. Germline CDR1 SQVTM, CDR2 ANQGSEA. The CDR3 contains 17 residues. V was pared by 5 bases and J by 4 bases, with 11 bases of the junction left unmatched.

This chain joins TRBV9 and TRBJ2-3; tentative D call: TRBD1 (5 bases). Per germline, CDR1 SGDLS and CDR2 YYNGEE. The V end lost 1 base, the J end lost 2 bases, and 8 bases lay between the germline ends. This CDR3 spans 14 amino acids. CDR3 sequence: CASSVQGDTDTQYF. CDR3 bases: TGTGCCAGCAGCGTACAAGGGGACACAGATACGCAGTATTTT.

This clone was recorded only once. J is TRBJ1-5 and V is TRBV2; perhaps TRBD1 as D (6 bases). The V gene's germline CDR1 is SNHLY and CDR2 FYNNEI. The V end lost 4 bases, the J end lost 2 bases, and 15 bases lay between the germline ends. The CDR3 loop spans 16 amino acids. The CDR3 DNA sequence: TGTGCCAGCAGTGGTGGAGCAGGGGTTGGCAATCAGCCCCAGCATTTT. This sequence encodes CASSGGAGVGNQPQHF.

This clone was observed a handful of times. The chain couples TRBV2 to TRBJ2-1; 9 nucleotides agree with TRBD2. Germline V gene data show CDR1 as SNHLY and CDR2 as FYNNEI. The CDR3 totals 15 residues. J gave up 7 bases and V 7 bases, and 11 bases lay outside the gene matches. The DNA for the CDR3 is TGTGCCAGCAAATCAGAAGCGGGAGGTTGGAATGAGCAGTTCTTC. Translated, it gives CASKSEAGGWNEQFF.

The V gene is TRBV6-6, the J gene TRBJ2-7, with 9 bases fitting TRBD1. Germline CDR1 and CDR2: MNHNY and SVGAGI (reference sequence). V gave up 4 bases and J gave up 2 bases; unmatched junction bases: 9. The CDR3 has 16 residues. CDR3 nucleotides: TGTGCCAGCAGTTTACCTACGGGACAGGGCACCTACGAGCAGTACTTC. Translated: CASSLPTGQGTYEQYF.

V gene TRBV15 combines with J gene TRBJ2-2, with TRBD1 as a possible D gene (6 bases). Deletions cut 2 bases from V and 6 bases from J, with 13 bases between. In germline, CDR1 is LNHNV, CDR2 YYDKDF (reference sequence). CDR3 length: 15 amino acids. The CDR3 reads CATSRQGRQAGELFF. DNA for the CDR3: TGTGCCACCAGCAGACAGGGGCGGCAGGCCGGGGAGCTGTTTTTT.

CDR3 residues: CASSLGQVYGYTF. The CDR3, as DNA: TGTGCCAGCAGCTTAGGACAGGTCTATGGCTACACCTTC. The rearrangement uses TRBV7-9 and TRBJ1-2, with D maybe TRBD1 (6 bases). V lost 1 base, J lost 4 bases, and 7 bases lay in between. Looked up from germline, CDR1 is SEHNR and CDR2 is FQNEAQ (reference sequence). The CDR3 length is 13 residues.